This paragraph reports one TCR beta chain. Its antigen is still unknown. Base qualities were left out, and no much larger clone turns up one base away. This sample stems from a study of shared clonotypes between healthy human individuals (dated by TCRdb to about 2020). Study-level background: The cohort comprised a couple of women and a few men aged 18 to 49 years. For each donor, CD4 naive and CD4 memory were each run on three plates, CD8 naive on two plates, and CD8 memory on one plate. To estimate repertoire size and how much clonotypes are shared between individuals, the study performed deep sequencing of blood TCR repertoires from a handful of healthy adults. Different laboratories and diverse techniques were used to prepare libraries and sequence TCR repertoires, to increase sequencing depth and limit assay-specific biases. Between about 0.9 and 8.9 billion PBMCs per donor were obtained by leukapheresis. Overall study outcomes, separate from this receptor: The small number of donors limited the genetic and exposure-history diversity represented. Clonotypes shared by all four sorted-subset donors showed higher generation probabilities than non-shared clonotypes. Rarefaction of sorted-subset datasets indicated incomplete sequencing despite the large sequencing depth. Naive subsets generally had larger estimated clonotype richness than memory subsets. Based on pairwise subsampling, the degree of clonotype sharing among donors was expected to be affected by sequencing depth. Sharing across several donors was observed for roughly 5.4% of naive CD4, less than 4% of naive CD8, over 2% of memory CD4, and approximately 0.41% of memory CD8 clonotypes. Sampling was limited to blood, and TCR repertoires in tissue likely differ from TCR repertoires in blood.

CD8 naive samples were CD45RO-negative cells positively selected for CCR7, giving a CD45RA+CCR7+ population that excluded TemRA cells. The donors were healthy, HIV-negative adults who had no recently reported acute infections or vaccinations. Only Caucasian adults living in Nashville, Tennessee, USA were represented among the donors. Blood was collected by leukapheresis, and PBMCs were isolated by Ficoll-Histopaque density gradient centrifugation and then cryopreserved in liquid nitrogen vapor phase. Analytical flow cytometry was used to check the purity and quantity of every magnetically sorted T cell population. From each sorted fraction, genomic DNA was isolated and quantified by UV absorbance on a Nanodrop 2000c. Using the deep immunoSEQ assay, multiplex PCR amplified TCR CDR3 regions from genomic DNA. Extracted genomic DNA from each cell subset was distributed evenly across all wells of several immunoSEQ 96-well plates, and each plate was treated as a replicate. Each replicate PCR for sorted subsets received approximately 220 ng genomic DNA, equal to tens of thousands of T cell genomes. Purified libraries were measured with a Qubit 3.0 fluorometer, size-checked on a Bioanalyzer 2100, and measured again with the KAPA Library Quantification kit. Every immunoSEQ 96-well plate was sequenced on a dedicated single-read 150-cycle Illumina NextSeq 550 flow cell. In the original analysis: Because only junctional sequences without quality scores were contained in the immunoSEQ output, filtering matching that applied to full-length reads could not be performed. Sequences were annotated with PyIR, a Python wrapper for IgBLAST v1.9, and V/J genes and CDR3 were assigned using IMGT germline references. Reads were filtered out if the reads had weak V/J assignments (E-value above 1e-6), no CDR3, stop codons, out-of-frame junctions, or ambiguous translated residues. V3J clonotypes were defined as sequences sharing an identical inferred V gene, J gene, and CDR3 amino acid sequence. The percentage overlap between two repertoires was calculated by dividing the number of shared unique clonotypes by the size of the smaller repertoire. RTK rarefaction, the Chao1 estimator, and Recon v2.1 estimates of unobserved clonotypes were used to assess repertoire richness. Generation probabilities were computed with OLGA for all TCRbeta clonotypes obtained by the gDNA method from a few donors. Held by TCRdb, this immuneACCESS table contains in-frame sequences only and omits some clones. Under half of the omission traces to an unresolved V gene where checked; the cause of the rest is unknown. The V and J calls and clone size come from that table; D and trimming were worked out from the DNA. The sample table shows 550,000 to 650,000 clones, and approximately 96% are seen once. Around 0.1% of the sample is taken by the ten largest.

The sequenced sample consisted of naive CD8+ T cells sorted from blood. Explained via the paper, the cell subset or site label denotes: CD45RA+CCR7+. The sequence was collected from a woman aged 30 to 39 in good health.

The CDR3 region reads CASSPPNENEKLFF. The nucleotide sequence is given as TGTGCCAGCAGCCCCCCGAATGAGAATGAAAAACTGTTTTTT. The chain joins TRBV13 to TRBJ1-4; no confident D gene assignment can be made. V gives up 5 bases and J gives up 5 bases, and the segment between their germline ends measures 12 bases. The CDR3 spans 14 residues, from the cysteine through the phenylalanine. Here the CDR3 DNA is all that survives: 42 bases in frame from base 1. The germline V gene (reference sequence) sets CDR1 to PRHDT and CDR2 to FYEKMQ.